This T cell receptor (beta chain) was found in a study of blood T cell repertoires in COVID-19. Study summary: Collection of acute and convalescent COVID-19 samples took place in the United States, Italy and Spain. In each case, the material was cDNA or gDNA derived from T cells, B-cell-depleted T cells, or PBMCs.

In the original workflow: Scientists estimated how many nucleated cells there were by amplifying reference gene primers. Sequencing was performed with immunoSEQ multiplex PCR; in TCRdb, only in-frame clones are kept and a portion is missing. V and J calls and clone size are those listed in that table; D and trimming were worked out from the DNA. The sample consists of roughly 300,000 clones, approximately 87% of them appearing once. This clone was seen only once. Material for sequencing was peripheral blood. This receptor was obtained from a woman aged 45-60 years who had recovered from COVID-19.

The CDR3, as DNA: TGTGCCAGCAGTCCAAGAGTTGGGACAGCCTCTGGGGCCAACGTCCTGACTTTC. Encoded protein: CASSPRVGTASGANVLTF. The chain recombines TRBV28 with TRBJ2-6; TRBD1 aligns across 7 bases. J gave up 0 bases and V 5 bases, and 10 bases lay outside the gene matches. Germline V gives CDR1 MDHEN, CDR2 SYDVKM. The CDR3 spans 18 residues.